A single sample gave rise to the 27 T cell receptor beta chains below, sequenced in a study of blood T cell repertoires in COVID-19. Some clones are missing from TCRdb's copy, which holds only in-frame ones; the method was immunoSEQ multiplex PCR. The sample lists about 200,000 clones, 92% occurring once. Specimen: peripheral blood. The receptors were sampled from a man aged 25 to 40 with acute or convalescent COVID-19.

The CDR3: CASSLTGGTQETQYF. In DNA, the CDR3 is TGCGCCAGCAGCTTGACGGGGGGTACACAAGAGACCCAGTACTTC. The rearrangement links TRBV5-1 to TRBJ2-5, with 7 bases matching TRBD2. The CDR3 is 15 amino acids. The V gene end was trimmed by 1 base and the J gene end by 2 bases; junction bases not matched to a gene: 5. Germline CDR1 and CDR2: SGHRS and YFSETQ.

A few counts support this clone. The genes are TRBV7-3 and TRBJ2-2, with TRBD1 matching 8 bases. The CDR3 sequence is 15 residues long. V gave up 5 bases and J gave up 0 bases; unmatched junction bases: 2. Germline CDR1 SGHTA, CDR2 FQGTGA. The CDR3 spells CASSGQGANTGELFF. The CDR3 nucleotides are TGTGCCAGCAGCGGACAGGGAGCGAACACCGGGGAGCTGTTTTTT.

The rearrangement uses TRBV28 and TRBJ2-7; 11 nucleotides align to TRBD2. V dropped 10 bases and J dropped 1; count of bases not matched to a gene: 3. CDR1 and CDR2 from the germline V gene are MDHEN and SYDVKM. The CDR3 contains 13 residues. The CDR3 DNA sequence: TGTGCCACCAGGACTAGCGGGTCCTACGAGCAGTACTTC. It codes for CATRTSGSYEQYF.

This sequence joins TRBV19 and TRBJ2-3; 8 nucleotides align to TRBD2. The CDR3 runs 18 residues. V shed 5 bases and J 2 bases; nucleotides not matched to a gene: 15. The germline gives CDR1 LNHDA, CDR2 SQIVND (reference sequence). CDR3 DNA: TGTGCCAGTAGTGCCGTGGGGACGGGAGGGCGAGTCACAGATACGCAGTATTTT. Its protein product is CASSAVGTGGRVTDTQYF. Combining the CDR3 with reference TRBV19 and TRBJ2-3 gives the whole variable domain DGGITQSPKYLFRKEGQNVTLSCEQNLNHDAMYWYRQDPGQGLRLIYYSQIVNDFQKGDIAEGYSVSREKKESFPLTVTSAQKNPTAFYLCASSAVGTGGRVTDTQYFGPGTRLTVL.

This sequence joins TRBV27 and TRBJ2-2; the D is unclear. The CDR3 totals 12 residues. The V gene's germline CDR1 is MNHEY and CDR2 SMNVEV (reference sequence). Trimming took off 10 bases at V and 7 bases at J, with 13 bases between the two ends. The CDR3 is CATSIVGGELFF. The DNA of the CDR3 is TGTGCCACCTCAATTGTCGGCGGGGAGCTGTTTTTT.

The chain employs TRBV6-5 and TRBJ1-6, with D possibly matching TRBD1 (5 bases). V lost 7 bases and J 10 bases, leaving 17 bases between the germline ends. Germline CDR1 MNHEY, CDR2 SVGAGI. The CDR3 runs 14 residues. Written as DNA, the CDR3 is TGTGCCAGCACCTCGGGACTCAAGGGGTCACCCCTCCACTTT. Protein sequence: CASTSGLKGSPLHF.

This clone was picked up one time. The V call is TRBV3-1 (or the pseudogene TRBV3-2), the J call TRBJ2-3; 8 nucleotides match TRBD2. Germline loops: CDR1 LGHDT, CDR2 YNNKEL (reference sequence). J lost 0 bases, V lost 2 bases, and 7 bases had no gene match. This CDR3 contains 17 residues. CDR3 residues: CASSQWLAGSSTDTQYF. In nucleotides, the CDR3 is TGTGCCAGCAGCCAATGGTTAGCGGGGTCTAGCACAGATACGCAGTATTTT.

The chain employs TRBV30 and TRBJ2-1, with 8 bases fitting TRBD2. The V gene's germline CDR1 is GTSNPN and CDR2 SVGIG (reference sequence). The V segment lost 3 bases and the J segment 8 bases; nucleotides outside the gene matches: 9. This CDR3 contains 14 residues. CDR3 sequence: CAWSFSGAIDEQFF. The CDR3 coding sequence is TGTGCCTGGAGCTTTAGCGGGGCGATAGATGAGCAGTTCTTC.

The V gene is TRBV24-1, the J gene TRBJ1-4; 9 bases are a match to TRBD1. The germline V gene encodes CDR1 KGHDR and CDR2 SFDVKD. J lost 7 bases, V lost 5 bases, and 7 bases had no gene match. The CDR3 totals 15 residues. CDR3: CATSAPGQGGEKLFF. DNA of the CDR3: TGTGCCACCAGTGCCCCGGGACAGGGAGGTGAAAAACTGTTTTTT.

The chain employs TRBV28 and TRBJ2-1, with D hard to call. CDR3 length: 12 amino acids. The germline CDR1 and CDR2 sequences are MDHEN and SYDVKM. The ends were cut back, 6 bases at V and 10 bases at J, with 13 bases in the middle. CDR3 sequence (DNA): TGTGCCAGCAGACAAATAAAGAACGAGCAGTTCTTC. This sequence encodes CASRQIKNEQFF. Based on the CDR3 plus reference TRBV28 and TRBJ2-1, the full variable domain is DVKVTQSSRYLVKRTGEKVFLECVQDMDHENMFWYRQDPGLGLRLIYFSYDVKMKEKGDIPEGYSVSREKKERFSLILESASTNQTSMYLCASRQIKNEQFFGPGTRLTVL.

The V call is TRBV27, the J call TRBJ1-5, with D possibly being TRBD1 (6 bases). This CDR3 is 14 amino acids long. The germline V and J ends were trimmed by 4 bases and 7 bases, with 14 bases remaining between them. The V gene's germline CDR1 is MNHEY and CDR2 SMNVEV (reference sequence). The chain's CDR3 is CASSWRGAGQPQHF. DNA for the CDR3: TGTGCCAGCAGTTGGCGGGGGGCAGGCCAGCCCCAGCATTTT.

CDR3 protein: CASWARGPNYEQYF. The CDR3 nucleotides read TGTGCCAGTTGGGCGCGGGGGCCAAACTACGAGCAGTACTTC. This chain uses TRBV27 with TRBJ2-7, with D perhaps TRBD2 (7 bases). The germline V and J ends were trimmed by 9 bases and 3 bases, with 18 bases remaining between them. The CDR3 runs 14 residues. Looked up from germline, CDR1 is MNHEY and CDR2 is SMNVEV (reference sequence).

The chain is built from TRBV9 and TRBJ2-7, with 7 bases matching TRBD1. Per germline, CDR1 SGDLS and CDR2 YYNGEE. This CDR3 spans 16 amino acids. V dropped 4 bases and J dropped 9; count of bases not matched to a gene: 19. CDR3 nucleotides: TGTGCCAGCAGCCCTAAAGGGGACAGTTGGCTCACATGGCAGTACTTC. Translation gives CASSPKGDSWLTWQYF.

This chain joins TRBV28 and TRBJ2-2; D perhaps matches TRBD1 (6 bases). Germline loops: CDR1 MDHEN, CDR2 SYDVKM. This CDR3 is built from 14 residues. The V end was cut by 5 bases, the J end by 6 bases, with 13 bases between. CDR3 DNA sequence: TGTGCCAGCAGTCAAATAGGGGGAGCCGGGGAGCTGTTTTTT. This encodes CASSQIGGAGELFF.

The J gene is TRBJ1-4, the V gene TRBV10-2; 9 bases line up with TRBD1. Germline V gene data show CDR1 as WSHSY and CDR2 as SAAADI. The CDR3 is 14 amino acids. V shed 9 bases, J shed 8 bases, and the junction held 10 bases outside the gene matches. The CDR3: CASQNTGGEEKLFF. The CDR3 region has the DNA TGCGCCAGTCAGAATACAGGGGGCGAAGAAAAACTGTTTTTT.

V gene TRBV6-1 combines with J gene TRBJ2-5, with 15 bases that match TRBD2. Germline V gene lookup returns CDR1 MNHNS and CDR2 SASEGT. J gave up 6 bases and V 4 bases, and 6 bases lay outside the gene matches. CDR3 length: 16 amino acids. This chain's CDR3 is CASSGGTSGRRKTQYF. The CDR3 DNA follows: TGTGCCAGCAGTGGAGGGACTAGCGGGAGGCGGAAGACCCAGTACTTC.

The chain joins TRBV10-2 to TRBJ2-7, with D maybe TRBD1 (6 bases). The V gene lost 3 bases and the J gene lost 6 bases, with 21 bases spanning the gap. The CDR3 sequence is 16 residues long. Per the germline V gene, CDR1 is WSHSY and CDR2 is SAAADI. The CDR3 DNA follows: TGCGCCAGCAGTGACTCCCACTTTGGCGGCAGGGGCGAGCAGTACTTC. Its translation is CASSDSHFGGRGEQYF.

As DNA, the CDR3 is TGCGCCAGCAGCTTGCCAACGACTAGCGGGGGGGCCGAGACCCAGTACTTC. Protein: CASSLPTTSGGAETQYF. The gene calls are TRBV5-1 and TRBJ2-5; TRBD2 matches at 14 bases. The germline V gene has CDR1 SGHRS and CDR2 YFSETQ. Trimming took 1 base from V and 5 from J; bases not matched to a gene: 7. CDR3 length: 17 amino acids.

CDR3 DNA: TGTGCCAGTAGCCCTCGGGCTAGCGGGTTGGCAGATACGCAGTATTTT. It encodes CASSPRASGLADTQYF. This rearrangement joins TRBV19 to TRBJ2-3; 8 bases agree with TRBD2. The germline V gene has CDR1 LNHDA and CDR2 SQIVND (reference sequence). This CDR3 is 16 amino acids long. J lost 4 bases, V lost 6 bases, and 12 bases had no gene match. The variable domain in full, completed from reference TRBV19 and TRBJ2-3, reads DGGITQSPKYLFRKEGQNVTLSCEQNLNHDAMYWYRQDPGQGLRLIYYSQIVNDFQKGDIAEGYSVSREKKESFPLTVTSAQKNPTAFYLCASSPRASGLADTQYFGPGTRLTVL.

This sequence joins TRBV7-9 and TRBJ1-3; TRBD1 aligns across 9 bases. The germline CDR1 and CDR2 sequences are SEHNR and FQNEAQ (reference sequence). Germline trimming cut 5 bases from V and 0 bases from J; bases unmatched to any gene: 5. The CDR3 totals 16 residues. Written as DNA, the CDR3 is TGTGCCAGCAGCGCACCGGGACAGGGCTCTGGAAACACCATATATTTT. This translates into CASSAPGQGSGNTIYF.

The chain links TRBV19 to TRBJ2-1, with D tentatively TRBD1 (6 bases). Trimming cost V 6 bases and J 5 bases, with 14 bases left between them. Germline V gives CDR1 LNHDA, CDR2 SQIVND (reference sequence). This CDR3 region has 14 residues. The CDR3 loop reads CASSRDKWNNEQFF. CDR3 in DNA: TGTGCCAGTAGCCGGGACAAGTGGAACAATGAGCAGTTCTTC.

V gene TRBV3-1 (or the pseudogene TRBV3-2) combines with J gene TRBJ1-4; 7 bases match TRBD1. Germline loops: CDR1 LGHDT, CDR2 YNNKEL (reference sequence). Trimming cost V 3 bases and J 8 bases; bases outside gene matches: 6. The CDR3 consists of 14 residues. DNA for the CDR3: TGTGCCAGCAGCCAGACAGGGTTAAAAGAAAAACTGTTTTTT. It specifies CASSQTGLKEKLFF.

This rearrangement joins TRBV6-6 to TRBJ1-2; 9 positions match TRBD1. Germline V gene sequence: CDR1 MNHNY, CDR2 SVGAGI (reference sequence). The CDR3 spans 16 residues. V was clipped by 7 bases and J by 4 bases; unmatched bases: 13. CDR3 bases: TGTGCCAGCACCCCAGGGGACAGGGAGTCTTCCTATGGCTACACCTTC. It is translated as CASTPGDRESSYGYTF.

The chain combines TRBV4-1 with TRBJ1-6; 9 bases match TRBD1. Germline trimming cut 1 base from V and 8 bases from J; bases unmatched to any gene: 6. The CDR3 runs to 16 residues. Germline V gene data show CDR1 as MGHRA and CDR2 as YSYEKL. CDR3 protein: CASSQGRDRDYSPLHF. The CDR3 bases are TGCGCCAGCAGCCAAGGTCGGGACAGGGATTATTCACCCCTCCACTTT.

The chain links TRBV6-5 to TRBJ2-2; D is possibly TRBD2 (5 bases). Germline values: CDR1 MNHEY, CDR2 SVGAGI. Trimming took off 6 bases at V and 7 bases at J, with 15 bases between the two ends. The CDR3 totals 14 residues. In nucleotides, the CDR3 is TGTGCCAGCAGGCGGGTCCCCGGCCGCGGGGAGCTGTTTTTT. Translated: CASRRVPGRGELFF.

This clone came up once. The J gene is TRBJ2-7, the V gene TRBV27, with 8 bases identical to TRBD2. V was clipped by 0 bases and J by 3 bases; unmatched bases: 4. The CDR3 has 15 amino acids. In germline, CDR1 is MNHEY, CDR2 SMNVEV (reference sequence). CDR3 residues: CASSLSSGGVYEQYF. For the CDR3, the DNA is TGTGCCAGCAGTTTATCCAGCGGGGGAGTCTACGAGCAGTACTTC.

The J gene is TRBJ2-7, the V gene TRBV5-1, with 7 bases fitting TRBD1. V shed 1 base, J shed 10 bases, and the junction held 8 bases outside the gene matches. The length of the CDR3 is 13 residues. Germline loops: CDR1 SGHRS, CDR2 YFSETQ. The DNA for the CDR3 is TGCGCCAGCAGCTTGCGGGACAGTTCATTTCAGTACTTC. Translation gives CASSLRDSSFQYF.